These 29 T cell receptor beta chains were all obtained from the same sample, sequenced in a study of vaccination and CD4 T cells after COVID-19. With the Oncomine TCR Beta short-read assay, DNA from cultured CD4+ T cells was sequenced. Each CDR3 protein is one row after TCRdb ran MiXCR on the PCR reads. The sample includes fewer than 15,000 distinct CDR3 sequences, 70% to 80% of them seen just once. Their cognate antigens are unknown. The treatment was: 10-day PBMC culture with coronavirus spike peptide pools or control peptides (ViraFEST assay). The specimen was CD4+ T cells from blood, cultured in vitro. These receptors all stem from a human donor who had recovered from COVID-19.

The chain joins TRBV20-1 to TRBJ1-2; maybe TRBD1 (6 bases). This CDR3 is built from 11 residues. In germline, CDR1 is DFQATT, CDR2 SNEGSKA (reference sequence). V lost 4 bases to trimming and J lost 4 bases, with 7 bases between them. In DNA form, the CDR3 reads TGCAGTGCTAAGGGGGGCTATGGCTACACCTTC. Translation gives CSAKGGYGYTF.

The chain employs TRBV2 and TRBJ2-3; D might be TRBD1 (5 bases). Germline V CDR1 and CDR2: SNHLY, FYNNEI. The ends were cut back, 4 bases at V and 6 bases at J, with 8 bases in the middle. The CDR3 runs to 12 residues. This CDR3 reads CASSAKGDTQYF. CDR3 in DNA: TGTGCCAGCAGTGCAAAGGGGGATACGCAGTATTTT. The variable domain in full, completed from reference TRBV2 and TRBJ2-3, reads EPEVTQTPSHQVTQMGQEVILRCVPISNHLYFYWYRQILGQKVEFLVSFYNNEISEKSEIFDDQFSVERPDGSNFTLKIRSTKLEDSAMYFCASSAKGDTQYFGPGTRLTVL.

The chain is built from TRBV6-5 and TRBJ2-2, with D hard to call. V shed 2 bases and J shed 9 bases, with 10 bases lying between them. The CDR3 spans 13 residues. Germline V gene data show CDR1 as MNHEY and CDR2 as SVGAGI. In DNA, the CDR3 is TGTGCCAGCAGTTACGAAGGTGGCCGGGAGCTGTTTTTT. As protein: CASSYEGGRELFF.

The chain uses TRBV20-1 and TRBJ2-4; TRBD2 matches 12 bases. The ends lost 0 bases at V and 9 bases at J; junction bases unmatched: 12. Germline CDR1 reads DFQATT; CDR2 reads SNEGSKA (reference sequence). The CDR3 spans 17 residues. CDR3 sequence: CSARDRPSGRALGIQYF. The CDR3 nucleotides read TGCAGTGCTAGAGATCGACCTAGCGGGAGGGCCCTGGGCATTCAGTACTTC.

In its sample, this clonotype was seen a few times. DNA of the CDR3: TGTGCCAGCAGTGGCAGGGGCTTCGACACTGAAGCTTTCTTT. This sequence encodes CASSGRGFDTEAFF. The V gene is TRBV25-1, the J gene TRBJ1-1; possible D gene TRBD1, 6 bases. Looked up from germline, CDR1 is MGHDK and CDR2 is SYGVNS. The CDR3 has 14 amino acids. V was trimmed by 4 bases and J by 3 bases, leaving 12 bases between them.

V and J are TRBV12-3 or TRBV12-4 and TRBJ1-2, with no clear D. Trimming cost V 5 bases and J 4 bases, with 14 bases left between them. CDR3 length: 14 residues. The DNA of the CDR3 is TGTGCCAGCAGTCCTACTGTGGAGACCTATGGCTACACCTTC. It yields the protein CASSPTVETYGYTF.

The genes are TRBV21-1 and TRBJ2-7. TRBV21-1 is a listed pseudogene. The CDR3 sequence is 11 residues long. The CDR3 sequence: CASSQCYEQYF. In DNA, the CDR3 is TGTGCCAGCAGCCAATGCTACGAGCAGTACTTC.

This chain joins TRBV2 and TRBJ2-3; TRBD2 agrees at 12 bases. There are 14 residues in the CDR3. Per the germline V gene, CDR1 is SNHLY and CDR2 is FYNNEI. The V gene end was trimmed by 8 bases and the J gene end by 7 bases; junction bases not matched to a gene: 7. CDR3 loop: CASGGTSGPNTQYF. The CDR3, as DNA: TGTGCCAGCGGCGGGACTAGCGGGCCCAATACGCAGTATTTT.

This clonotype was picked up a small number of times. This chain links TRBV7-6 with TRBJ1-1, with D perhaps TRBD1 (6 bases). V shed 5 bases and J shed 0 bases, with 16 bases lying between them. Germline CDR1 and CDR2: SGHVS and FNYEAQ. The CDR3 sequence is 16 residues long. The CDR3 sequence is CASSRVGQSMNTEAFF. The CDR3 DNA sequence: TGTGCCAGCAGCCGGGTCGGACAGAGCATGAACACTGAAGCTTTCTTT.

CDR3 sequence reads: CASRTTGRLAGELFF. CDR3 nucleotides: TGTGCCAGCAGAACGACAGGGCGGTTGGCCGGGGAGCTGTTTTTT. The chain uses TRBV27 and TRBJ2-2; 7 bases map to TRBD1. This CDR3 comprises 15 residues. Germline values: CDR1 MNHEY, CDR2 SMNVEV (reference sequence). After removal of 6 bases from V and 6 bases from J, the junction contained 10 bases not matched to a gene.

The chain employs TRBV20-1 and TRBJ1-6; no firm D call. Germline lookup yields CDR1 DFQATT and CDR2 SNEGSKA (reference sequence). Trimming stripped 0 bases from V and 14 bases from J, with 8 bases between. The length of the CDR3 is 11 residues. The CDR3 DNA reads TGCAGTGCTAGAGATCGATTGACCCTCCACTTT. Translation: CSARDRLTLHF.

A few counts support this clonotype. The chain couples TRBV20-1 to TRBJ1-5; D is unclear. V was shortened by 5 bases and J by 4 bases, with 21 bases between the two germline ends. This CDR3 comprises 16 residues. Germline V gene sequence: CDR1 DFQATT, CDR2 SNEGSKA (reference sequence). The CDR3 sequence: CSAARSAGMGNQPQHF. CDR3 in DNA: TGCAGTGCTGCTCGAAGCGCGGGGATGGGGAATCAGCCCCAGCATTTT.

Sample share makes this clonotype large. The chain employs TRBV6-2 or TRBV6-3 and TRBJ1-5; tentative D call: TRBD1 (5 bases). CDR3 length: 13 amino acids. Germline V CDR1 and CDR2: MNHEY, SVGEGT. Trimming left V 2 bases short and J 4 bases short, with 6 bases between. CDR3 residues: CASSYRQNQPQHF. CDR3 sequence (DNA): TGTGCCAGCAGTTACCGACAGAATCAGCCCCAGCATTTT.

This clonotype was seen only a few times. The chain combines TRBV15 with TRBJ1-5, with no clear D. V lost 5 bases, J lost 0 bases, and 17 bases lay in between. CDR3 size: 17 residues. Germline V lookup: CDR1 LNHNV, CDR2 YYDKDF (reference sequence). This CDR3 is CATSPYRGSDSNQPQHF. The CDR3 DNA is TGTGCCACCAGCCCCTACCGAGGTTCAGATAGCAATCAGCCCCAGCATTTT.

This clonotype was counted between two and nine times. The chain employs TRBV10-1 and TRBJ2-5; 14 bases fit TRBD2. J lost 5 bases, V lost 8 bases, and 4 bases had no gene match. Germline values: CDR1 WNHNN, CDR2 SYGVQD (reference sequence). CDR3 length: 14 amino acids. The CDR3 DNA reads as TGCGCCAGCGGGACTAGCGGGAGCGGTGAGACCCAGTACTTC. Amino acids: CASGTSGSGETQYF.

The CDR3 DNA follows: TGTGCCAGCAGCGCCGATCGGGGGGACACTGAAGCTTTCTTT. The encoded protein is CASSADRGDTEAFF. The chain uses TRBV7-2 and TRBJ1-1; D perhaps matches TRBD1 (5 bases). V was trimmed by 5 bases and J by 3 bases, leaving 13 bases between them. The CDR3 loop spans 14 amino acids. Germline V gene sequence: CDR1 SGHTA, CDR2 FQGNSA.

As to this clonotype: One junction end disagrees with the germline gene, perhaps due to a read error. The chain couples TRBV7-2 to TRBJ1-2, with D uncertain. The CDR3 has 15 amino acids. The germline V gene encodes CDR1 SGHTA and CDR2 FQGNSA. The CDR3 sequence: CASSSVQAFTGIPAF. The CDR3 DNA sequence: TGTGCCAGCAGCTCCGTCCAAGCCTTCACCGGGATCCCGGCCTTC.

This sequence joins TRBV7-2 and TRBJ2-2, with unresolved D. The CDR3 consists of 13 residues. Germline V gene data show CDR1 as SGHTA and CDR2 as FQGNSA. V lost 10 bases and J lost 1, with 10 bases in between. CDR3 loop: CATAVRNTGELFF. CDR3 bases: TGTGCCACCGCGGTCAGGAACACCGGGGAGCTGTTTTTT.

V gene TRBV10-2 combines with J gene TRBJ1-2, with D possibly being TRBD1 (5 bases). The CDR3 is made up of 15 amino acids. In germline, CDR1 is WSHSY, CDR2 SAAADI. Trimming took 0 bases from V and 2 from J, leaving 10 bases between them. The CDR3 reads CASSESGVPNYGYTF. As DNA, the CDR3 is TGCGCCAGCAGTGAGTCAGGGGTTCCGAACTATGGCTACACCTTC.

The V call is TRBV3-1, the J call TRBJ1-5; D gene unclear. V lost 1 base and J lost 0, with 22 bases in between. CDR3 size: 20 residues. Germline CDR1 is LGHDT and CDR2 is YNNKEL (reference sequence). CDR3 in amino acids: CASSQVSSAARSNSNQPQHF. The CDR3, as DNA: TGTGCCAGCAGCCAAGTTTCATCGGCAGCCCGCAGTAATAGCAATCAGCCCCAGCATTTT.

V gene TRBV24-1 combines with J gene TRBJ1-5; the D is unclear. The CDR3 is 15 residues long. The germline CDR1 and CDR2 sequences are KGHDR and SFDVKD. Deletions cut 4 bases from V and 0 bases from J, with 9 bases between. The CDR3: CATSEGYGSNQPQHF. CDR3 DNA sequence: TGTGCCACCAGTGAAGGGTACGGTAGCAATCAGCCCCAGCATTTT.

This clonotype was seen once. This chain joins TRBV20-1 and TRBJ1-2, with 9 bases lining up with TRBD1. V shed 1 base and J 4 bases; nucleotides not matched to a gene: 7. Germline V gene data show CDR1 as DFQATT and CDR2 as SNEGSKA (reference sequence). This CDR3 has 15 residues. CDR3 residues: CSARGGQGNPYGYTF. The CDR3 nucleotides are TGCAGTGCTAGAGGGGGACAGGGAAACCCCTATGGCTACACCTTC.

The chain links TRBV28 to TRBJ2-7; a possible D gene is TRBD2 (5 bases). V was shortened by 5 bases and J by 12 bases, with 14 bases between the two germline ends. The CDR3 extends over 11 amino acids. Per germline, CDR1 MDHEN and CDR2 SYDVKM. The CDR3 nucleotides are TGTGCCAGCAGTGTAGGGAGAGTTGGGTACTTC. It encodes CASSVGRVGYF.

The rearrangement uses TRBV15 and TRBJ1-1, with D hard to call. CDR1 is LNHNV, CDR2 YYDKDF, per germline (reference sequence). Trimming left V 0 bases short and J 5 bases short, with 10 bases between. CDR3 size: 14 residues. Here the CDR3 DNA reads TGTGCCACCAGCAGAGATTCTCAAGGGACTGAAGCTTTCTTT. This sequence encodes CATSRDSQGTEAFF.

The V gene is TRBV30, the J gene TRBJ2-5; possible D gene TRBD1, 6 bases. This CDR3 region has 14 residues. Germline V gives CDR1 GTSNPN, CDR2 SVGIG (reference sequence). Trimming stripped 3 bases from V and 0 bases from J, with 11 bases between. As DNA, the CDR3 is TGTGCCTGGAGACTCCGGGACAACCAAGAGACCCAGTACTTC. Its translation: CAWRLRDNQETQYF. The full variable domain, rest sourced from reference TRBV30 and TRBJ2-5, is SQTIHQWPATLVQPVGSPLSLECTVEGTSNPNLYWYRQAAGRGLQLLFYSVGIGQISSEVPQNLSASRPQDRQFILSSKKLLLSDSGFYLCAWRLRDNQETQYFGPGTRLLVL.

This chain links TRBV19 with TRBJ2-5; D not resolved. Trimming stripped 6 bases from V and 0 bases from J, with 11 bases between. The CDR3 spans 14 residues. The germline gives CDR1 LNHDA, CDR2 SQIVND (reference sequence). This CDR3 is CASSFNRDQETQYF. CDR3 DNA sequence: TGTGCCAGTAGCTTCAATAGGGACCAAGAGACCCAGTACTTC. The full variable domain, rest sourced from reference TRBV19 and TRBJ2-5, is DGGITQSPKYLFRKEGQNVTLSCEQNLNHDAMYWYRQDPGQGLRLIYYSQIVNDFQKGDIAEGYSVSREKKESFPLTVTSAQKNPTAFYLCASSFNRDQETQYFGPGTRLLVL.

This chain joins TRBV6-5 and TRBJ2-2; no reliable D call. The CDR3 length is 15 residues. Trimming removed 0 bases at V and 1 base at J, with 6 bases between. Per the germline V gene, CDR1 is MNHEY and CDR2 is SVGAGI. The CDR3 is CASSYSSQNTGELFF. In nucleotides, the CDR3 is TGTGCCAGCAGTTACTCATCGCAGAACACCGGGGAGCTGTTTTTT.

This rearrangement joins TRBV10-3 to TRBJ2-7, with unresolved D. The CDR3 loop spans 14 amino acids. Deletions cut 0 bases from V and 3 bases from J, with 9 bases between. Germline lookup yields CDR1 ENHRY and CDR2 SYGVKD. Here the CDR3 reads CAISESSPYYEQYF. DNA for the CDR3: TGTGCCATCAGTGAGTCGAGCCCATACTACGAGCAGTACTTC.

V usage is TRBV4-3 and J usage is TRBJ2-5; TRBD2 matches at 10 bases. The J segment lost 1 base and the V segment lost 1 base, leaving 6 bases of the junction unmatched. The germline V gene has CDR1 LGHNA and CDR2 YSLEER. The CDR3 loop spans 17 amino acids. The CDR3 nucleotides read TGCGCCAGCAGCCAAGGGGGGCTAGCGGGAGTCCAAGAGACCCAGTACTTC. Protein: CASSQGGLAGVQETQYF.